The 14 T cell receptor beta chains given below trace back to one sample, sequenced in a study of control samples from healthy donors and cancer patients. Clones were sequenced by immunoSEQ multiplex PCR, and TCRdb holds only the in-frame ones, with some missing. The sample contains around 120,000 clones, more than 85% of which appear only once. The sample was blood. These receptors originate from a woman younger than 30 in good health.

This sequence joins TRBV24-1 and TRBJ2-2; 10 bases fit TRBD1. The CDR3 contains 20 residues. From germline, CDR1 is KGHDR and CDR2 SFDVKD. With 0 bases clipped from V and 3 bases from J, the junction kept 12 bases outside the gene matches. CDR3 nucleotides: TGTGCCACCAGTGATTTGGGAGACCGGGACAGGGGTTCGGACACCGGGGAGCTGTTTTTT. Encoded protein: CATSDLGDRDRGSDTGELFF.

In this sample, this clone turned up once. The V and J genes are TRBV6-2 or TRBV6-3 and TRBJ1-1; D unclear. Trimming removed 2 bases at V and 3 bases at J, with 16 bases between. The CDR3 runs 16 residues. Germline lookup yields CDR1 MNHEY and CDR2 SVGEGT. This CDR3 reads CASSYLNTYTHTEAFF. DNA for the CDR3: TGTGCCAGCAGTTACCTGAACACCTATACCCACACTGAAGCTTTCTTT.

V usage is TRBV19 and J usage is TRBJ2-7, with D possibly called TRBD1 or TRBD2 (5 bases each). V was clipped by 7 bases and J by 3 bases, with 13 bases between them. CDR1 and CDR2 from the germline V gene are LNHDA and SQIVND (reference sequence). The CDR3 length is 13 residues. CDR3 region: CASKRDGNYEQYF. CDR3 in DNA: TGTGCCAGTAAACGGGACGGAAACTACGAGCAGTACTTC. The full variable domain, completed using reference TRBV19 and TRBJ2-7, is DGGITQSPKYLFRKEGQNVTLSCEQNLNHDAMYWYRQDPGQGLRLIYYSQIVNDFQKGDIAEGYSVSREKKESFPLTVTSAQKNPTAFYLCASKRDGNYEQYFGPGTRLTVT.

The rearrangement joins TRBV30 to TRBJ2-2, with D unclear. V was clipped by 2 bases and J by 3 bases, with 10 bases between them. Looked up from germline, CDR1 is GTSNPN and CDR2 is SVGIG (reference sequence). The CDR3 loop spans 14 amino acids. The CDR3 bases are TGTGCCTGGAGTAAAGGCCTTCACACCGGGGAGCTGTTTTTT. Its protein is CAWSKGLHTGELFF.

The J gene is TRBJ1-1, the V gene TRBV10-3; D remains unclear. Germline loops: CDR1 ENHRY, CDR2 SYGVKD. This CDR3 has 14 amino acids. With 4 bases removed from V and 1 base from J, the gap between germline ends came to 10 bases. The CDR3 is CAISASAGNTEAFF. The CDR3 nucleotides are TGTGCCATCAGTGCATCTGCAGGGAACACTGAAGCTTTCTTT.

The CDR3, as DNA: TGTGCCAGCAGCGCGCCCCCTCTCGGAAATGAGCAGTTCTTC. Its protein product is CASSAPPLGNEQFF. This chain connects TRBV11-2 to TRBJ2-1; D is unresolved. The germline V and J ends were trimmed by 5 bases and 7 bases, with 15 bases remaining between them. The CDR3 extends over 14 amino acids. CDR1 is SGHAT, CDR2 FQNNGV, per germline.

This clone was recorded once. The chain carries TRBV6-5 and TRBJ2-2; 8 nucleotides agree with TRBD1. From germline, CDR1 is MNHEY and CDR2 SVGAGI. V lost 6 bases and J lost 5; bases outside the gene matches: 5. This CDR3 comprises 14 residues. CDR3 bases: TGTGCCAGCAGGAGGACAGGGAGGACCGGGGAGCTGTTTTTT. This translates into CASRRTGRTGELFF.

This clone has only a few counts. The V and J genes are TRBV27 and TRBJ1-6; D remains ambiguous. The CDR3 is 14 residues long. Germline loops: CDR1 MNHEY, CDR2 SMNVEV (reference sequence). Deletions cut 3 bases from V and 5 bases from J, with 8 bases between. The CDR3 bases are TGTGCCAGCAGTTTTGCCTCAAATAATTCACCCCTCCACTTT. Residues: CASSFASNNSPLHF.

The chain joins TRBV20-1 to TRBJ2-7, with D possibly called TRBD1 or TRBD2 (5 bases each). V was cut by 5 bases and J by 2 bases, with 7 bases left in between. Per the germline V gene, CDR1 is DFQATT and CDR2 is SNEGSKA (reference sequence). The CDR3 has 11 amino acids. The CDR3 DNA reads TGCAGTGCTGGGGGTGCCTACGAGCAGTACTTC. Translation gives CSAGGAYEQYF.

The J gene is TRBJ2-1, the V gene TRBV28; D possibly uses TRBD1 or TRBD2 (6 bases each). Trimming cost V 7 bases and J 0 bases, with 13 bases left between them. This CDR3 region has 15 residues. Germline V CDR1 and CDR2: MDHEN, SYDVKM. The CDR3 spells CASKAQGGSYNEQFF. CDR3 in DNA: TGTGCCAGCAAGGCACAGGGAGGCTCCTACAATGAGCAGTTCTTC. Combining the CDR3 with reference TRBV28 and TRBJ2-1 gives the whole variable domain DVKVTQSSRYLVKRTGEKVFLECVQDMDHENMFWYRQDPGLGLRLIYFSYDVKMKEKGDIPEGYSVSREKKERFSLILESASTNQTSMYLCASKAQGGSYNEQFFGPGTRLTVL.

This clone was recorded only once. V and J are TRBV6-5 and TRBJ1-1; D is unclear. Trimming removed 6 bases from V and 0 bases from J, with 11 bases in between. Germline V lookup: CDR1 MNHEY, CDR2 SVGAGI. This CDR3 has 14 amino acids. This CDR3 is CASRTEPMNTEAFF. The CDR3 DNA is TGTGCCAGCAGGACGGAACCAATGAACACTGAAGCTTTCTTT.

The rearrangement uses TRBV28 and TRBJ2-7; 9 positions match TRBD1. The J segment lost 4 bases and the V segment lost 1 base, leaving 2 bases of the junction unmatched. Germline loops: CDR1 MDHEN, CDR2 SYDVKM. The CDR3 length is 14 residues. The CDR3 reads CASSLFGTGYEQYF. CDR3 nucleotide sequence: TGTGCCAGCAGTTTATTCGGGACAGGGTACGAGCAGTACTTC. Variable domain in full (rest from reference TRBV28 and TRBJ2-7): DVKVTQSSRYLVKRTGEKVFLECVQDMDHENMFWYRQDPGLGLRLIYFSYDVKMKEKGDIPEGYSVSREKKERFSLILESASTNQTSMYLCASSLFGTGYEQYFGPGTRLTVT.

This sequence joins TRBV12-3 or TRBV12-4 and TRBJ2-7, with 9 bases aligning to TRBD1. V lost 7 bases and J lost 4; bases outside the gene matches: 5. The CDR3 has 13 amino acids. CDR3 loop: CASTTGGAYEQYF. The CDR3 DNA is TGTGCCAGCACCACAGGGGGCGCGTACGAGCAGTACTTC.

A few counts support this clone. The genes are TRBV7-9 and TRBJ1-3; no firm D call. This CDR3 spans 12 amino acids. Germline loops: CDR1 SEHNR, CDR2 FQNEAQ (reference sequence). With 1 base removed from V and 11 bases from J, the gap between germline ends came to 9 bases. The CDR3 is CASSLEARAIYF. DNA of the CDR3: TGTGCCAGCAGCTTAGAAGCCCGCGCCATATATTTT.